What follows are 15 T cell receptor beta chains derived from one specimen sequenced in a study of beta chain features in type 1 diabetes. Expressed TCRB transcripts were sequenced because the entire RNA isolate underwent reverse transcription. The data were produced by immunoSEQ multiplex PCR, yet TCRdb's version contains in-frame clones alone and is incomplete. The sample consists of about 24,000 clones, roughly two thirds of them appearing once. Sequencing was performed on Tregs from blood. These receptors came from a woman aged 35 to 49 in good health.

This clone was detected only once. The gene calls are TRBV5-1 and TRBJ1-2; D is undetermined. CDR1 and CDR2 from the germline V gene are SGHRS and YFSETQ. The V end lost 5 bases, the J end lost 1 base, and 6 bases lay between the germline ends. CDR3 length: 12 residues. CDR3 DNA: TGCGCCAGCAGAGAGGATAACTATGGCTACACCTTC. This codes for CASREDNYGYTF.

The V gene is TRBV5-4, the J gene TRBJ2-5, with D possibly being TRBD2 (7 bases). Looked up from germline, CDR1 is SGHNT and CDR2 is YYREEE (reference sequence). The CDR3 has 13 residues. V was pared by 1 base and J by 5 bases, with 9 bases between. The CDR3: CASSLKGGETQYF. DNA of the CDR3: TGTGCCAGCAGCTTGAAGGGGGGGGAGACCCAGTACTTC.

The chain links TRBV11-2 to TRBJ2-7; TRBD2 matches 9 bases. The CDR3 has 14 residues. Per germline, CDR1 SGHAT and CDR2 FQNNGV. Unmatched junction bases numbered 4, after V lost 4 bases and J lost 3 bases. In nucleotides, the CDR3 is TGTGCCAGCAGCTGGAGCGGGGGGCTCTACGAGCAGTACTTC. Translated, it gives CASSWSGGLYEQYF.

This chain links TRBV25-1 with TRBJ2-7, with 10 bases identical to TRBD1. The ends lost 2 bases at V and 2 bases at J; junction bases unmatched: 3. The CDR3 loop spans 15 amino acids. Germline V gene data show CDR1 as MGHDK and CDR2 as SYGVNS. CDR3 amino acids: CASSEPGQGTYEQYF. DNA of the CDR3: TGTGCCAGCAGTGAACCGGGACAGGGGACCTACGAGCAGTACTTC.

The chain links TRBV5-1 to TRBJ2-5; a possible D gene is TRBD2 (6 bases). The CDR3 loop spans 13 amino acids. In germline, CDR1 is SGHRS, CDR2 YFSETQ. V lost 6 bases and J 7 bases, leaving 16 bases between the germline ends. The CDR3 here is CASTLSGDLTQYF. The CDR3 DNA reads as TGCGCCAGCACCCTGTCGGGGGACCTGACCCAGTACTTC.

V gene TRBV19 combines with J gene TRBJ2-1, with 7 bases lining up with TRBD1. J gave up 7 bases and V 3 bases, and 6 bases lay outside the gene matches. This CDR3 contains 14 residues. CDR1 is LNHDA, CDR2 SQIVND, per germline (reference sequence). The CDR3 spells CASSMGNRGNEQFF. CDR3 nucleotides: TGTGCCAGTAGTATGGGGAACAGGGGTAATGAGCAGTTCTTC.

This clone was observed a handful of times. The rearrangement joins TRBV6-1 to TRBJ1-5; D perhaps matches TRBD1 (6 bases). Germline loops: CDR1 MNHNS, CDR2 SASEGT. Trimming shortened V by 7 bases and J by 1 base, and 14 bases separated the two germline ends. The CDR3 extends over 15 amino acids. CDR3 region: CASKGQGPSNQPQHF. The CDR3 nucleotides are TGTGCCAGCAAGGGTCAGGGGCCCAGCAATCAGCCCCAGCATTTT.

This clone is medium-sized by share. The CDR3 loop is CASSQMTGRLREQYF. CDR3 in DNA: TGTGCCAGCAGCCAAATGACAGGGAGGCTACGCGAGCAGTACTTC. The chain joins TRBV14 to TRBJ2-7, with D maybe TRBD1 (7 bases). Trimming pared 2 bases from V and 6 bases from J, leaving 17 bases between. The V gene's germline CDR1 is SGHDN and CDR2 FVKESK. CDR3 length: 15 residues. The variable domain in full, completed from reference TRBV14 and TRBJ2-7, reads EAGVTQFPSHSVIEKGQTVTLRCDPISGHDNLYWYRRVMGKEIKFLLHFVKESKQDESGMPNNRFLAERTGGTYSTLKVQPAELEDSGVYFCASSQMTGRLREQYFGPGTRLTVT.

For the CDR3, the DNA is TGTGCCAGTAGTGGCCGCAGGGGAGCGAACACTGAAGCTTTCTTT. It yields the protein CASSGRRGANTEAFF. V is TRBV19 and J is TRBJ1-1; D possibly corresponds to TRBD1 (6 bases). The CDR3 runs to 15 residues. The germline V and J ends were trimmed by 5 bases and 1 base, with 14 bases remaining between them. The germline V gene has CDR1 LNHDA and CDR2 SQIVND (reference sequence).

V is TRBV6-5 and J is TRBJ1-2, with D unclear. This CDR3 has 14 amino acids. Per germline, CDR1 MNHEY and CDR2 SVGAGI. V lost 2 bases, J lost 2 bases, and 9 bases lay in between. The CDR3 region has the DNA TGTGCCAGCAGTTACAGAACCTACAACTATGGCTACACCTTC. Amino acids: CASSYRTYNYGYTF.

This clone appeared a few times. The CDR3 sequence: CASSYSEIFSGNTIYF. In DNA form, the CDR3 reads TGTGCCAGCAGTTACTCGGAGATTTTCTCTGGAAACACCATATATTTT. The chain has TRBV6-6 and TRBJ1-3; no reliable D call. Between the trimmed V and J ends, which lost 0 bases and 0 bases, there was a span of 9 bases. Germline loops: CDR1 MNHNY, CDR2 SVGAGI (reference sequence). The CDR3 consists of 16 residues.

The V call is TRBV4-1, the J call TRBJ2-1; 7 bases fit TRBD2. Trimming cost V 0 bases and J 0 bases; bases outside gene matches: 5. The CDR3 contains 17 residues. CDR1 and CDR2 (germline): MGHRA, YSYEKL. DNA of the CDR3: TGCGCCAGCAGCCAAGATAGCGGGTCCTCCTCCTACAATGAGCAGTTCTTC. It yields the protein CASSQDSGSSSYNEQFF.

This sequence joins TRBV2 and TRBJ2-3, with TRBD2 identical over 9 bases. The CDR3 sequence is 15 residues long. J was trimmed by 6 bases and V by 1 base; bases with no gene match: 5. From germline, CDR1 is SNHLY and CDR2 FYNNEI. The CDR3 coding sequence is TGTGCCAGCAGTGAAGTTGGGACTAGCATGGATACGCAGTATTTT. Its translation: CASSEVGTSMDTQYF. Supplemented by reference TRBV2 and TRBJ2-3, the full variable domain reads EPEVTQTPSHQVTQMGQEVILRCVPISNHLYFYWYRQILGQKVEFLVSFYNNEISEKSEIFDDQFSVERPDGSNFTLKIRSTKLEDSAMYFCASSEVGTSMDTQYFGPGTRLTVL.

This rearrangement joins TRBV10-2 to TRBJ1-5; no firm D call. V lost 0 bases and J 1 base, leaving 13 bases between the germline ends. Germline assignment: CDR1 WSHSY and CDR2 SAAADI. This CDR3 is built from 17 residues. Here the CDR3 reads CASSESRGPASNQPQHF. The CDR3 nucleotides are TGCGCCAGCAGTGAGTCCCGCGGCCCCGCGAGCAATCAGCCCCAGCATTTT.

V gene TRBV5-1 combines with J gene TRBJ2-3; a possible D gene is TRBD2 (7 bases). CDR1 is SGHRS, CDR2 YFSETQ, per germline. The CDR3 consists of 15 residues. The ends were cut back, 3 bases at V and 3 bases at J, with 14 bases in the middle. The CDR3 spells CASSSEGGATDTQYF. CDR3 in DNA: TGCGCCAGCAGCTCGGAGGGGGGGGCAACAGATACGCAGTATTTT.